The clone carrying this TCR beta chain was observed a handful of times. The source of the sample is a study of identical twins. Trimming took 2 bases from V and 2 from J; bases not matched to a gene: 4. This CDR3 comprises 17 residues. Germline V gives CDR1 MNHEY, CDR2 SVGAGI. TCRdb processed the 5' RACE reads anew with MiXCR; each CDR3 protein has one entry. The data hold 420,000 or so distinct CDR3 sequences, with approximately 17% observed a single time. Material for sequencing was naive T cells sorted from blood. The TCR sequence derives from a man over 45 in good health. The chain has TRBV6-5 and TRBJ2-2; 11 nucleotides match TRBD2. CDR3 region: CASSYGGTSGNTGELFF. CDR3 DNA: TGTGCCAGCAGTTACGGAGGGACTAGCGGTAACACCGGGGAGCTGTTTTTT.